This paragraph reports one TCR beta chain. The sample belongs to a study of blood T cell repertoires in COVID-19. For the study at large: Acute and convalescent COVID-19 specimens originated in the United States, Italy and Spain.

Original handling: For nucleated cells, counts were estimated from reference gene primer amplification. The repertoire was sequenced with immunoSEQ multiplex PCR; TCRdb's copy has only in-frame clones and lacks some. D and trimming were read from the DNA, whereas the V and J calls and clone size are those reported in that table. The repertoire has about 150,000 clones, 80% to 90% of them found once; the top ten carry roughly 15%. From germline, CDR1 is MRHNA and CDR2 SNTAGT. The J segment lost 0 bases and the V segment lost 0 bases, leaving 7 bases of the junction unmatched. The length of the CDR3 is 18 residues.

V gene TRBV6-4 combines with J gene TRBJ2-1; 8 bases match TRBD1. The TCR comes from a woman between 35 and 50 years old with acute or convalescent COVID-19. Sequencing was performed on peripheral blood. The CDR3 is CASSDSIEGQGSYNEQFF. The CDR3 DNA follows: TGTGCCAGCAGTGACTCGATTGAAGGACAGGGCTCCTACAATGAGCAGTTCTTC.